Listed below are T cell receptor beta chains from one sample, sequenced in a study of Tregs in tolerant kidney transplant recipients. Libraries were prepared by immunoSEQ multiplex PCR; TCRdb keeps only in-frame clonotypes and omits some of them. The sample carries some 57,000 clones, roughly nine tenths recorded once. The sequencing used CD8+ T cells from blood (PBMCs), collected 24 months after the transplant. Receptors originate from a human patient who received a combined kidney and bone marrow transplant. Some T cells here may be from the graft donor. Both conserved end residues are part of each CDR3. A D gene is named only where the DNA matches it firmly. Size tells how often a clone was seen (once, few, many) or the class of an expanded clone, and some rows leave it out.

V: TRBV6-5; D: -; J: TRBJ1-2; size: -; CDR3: CASSSGFDYGYTF; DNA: TGTGCCAGCAGTTCGGGGTTCGACTATGGCTACACCTTC
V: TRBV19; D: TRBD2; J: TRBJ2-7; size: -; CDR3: CASSAASGTFYEQYF; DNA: TGTGCCAGTAGTGCCGCTAGCGGGACTTTCTACGAGCAGTACTTC
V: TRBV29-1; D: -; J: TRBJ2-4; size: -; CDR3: CSVVGGKNIQYF; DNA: TGCAGCGTTGTTGGGGGGAAAAACATTCAGTACTTC
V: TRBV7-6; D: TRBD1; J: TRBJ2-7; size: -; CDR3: CASSLEWDRGYEQYF; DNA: TGTGCCAGCAGCTTAGAATGGGACAGGGGTTACGAGCAGTACTTC
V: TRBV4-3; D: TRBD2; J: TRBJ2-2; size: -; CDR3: CASSQRSGGAYTGELFF; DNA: TGCGCCAGCAGCCAACGGAGCGGGGGAGCTTACACCGGGGAGCTGTTTTTT
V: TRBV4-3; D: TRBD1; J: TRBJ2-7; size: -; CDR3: CASSQVTPGQGAYEQYF; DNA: TGCGCCAGCAGCCAAGTCACCCCGGGACAGGGTGCCTACGAGCAGTACTTC
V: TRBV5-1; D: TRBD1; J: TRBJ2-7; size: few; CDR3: CASSLTGTGGDQPDEQYF; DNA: TGCGCCAGCAGCTTAACCGGGACAGGGGGCGACCAACCCGACGAGCAGTACTTC
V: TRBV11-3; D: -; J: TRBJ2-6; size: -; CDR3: CASSNRIRQSRANVLTF; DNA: TGTGCCAGCAGCAACCGTATTCGACAAAGTCGGGCCAACGTCCTGACTTTC
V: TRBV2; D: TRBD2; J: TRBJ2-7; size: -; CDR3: CASSETQTSGRYEQYF; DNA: TGTGCCAGCAGTGAAACCCAGACTAGCGGGAGATACGAGCAGTACTTC
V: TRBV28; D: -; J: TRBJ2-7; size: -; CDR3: CASSLTLRDEQYF; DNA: TGTGCCAGCAGTTTAACGCTCAGGGACGAGCAGTACTTC
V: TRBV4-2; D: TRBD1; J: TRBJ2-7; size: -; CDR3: CASSQGTTRGSPYYEQYF; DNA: TGTGCCAGCAGCCAAGGGACCACCAGGGGGTCCCCCTACTACGAGCAGTACTTC
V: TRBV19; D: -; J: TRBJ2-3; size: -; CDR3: CASSIGTRGRSNTQYF; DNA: TGTGCCAGTAGTATAGGAACCAGGGGTAGGTCGAATACGCAGTATTTT
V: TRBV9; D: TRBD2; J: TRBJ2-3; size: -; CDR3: CASSASGNGADTQYF; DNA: TGTGCCAGCAGCGCTAGCGGGAATGGCGCAGATACGCAGTATTTT
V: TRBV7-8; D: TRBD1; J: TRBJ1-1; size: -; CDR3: CASRKAGQGLNTEAFF; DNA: TGTGCCAGCAGAAAGGCGGGACAGGGGTTGAACACTGAAGCTTTCTTT
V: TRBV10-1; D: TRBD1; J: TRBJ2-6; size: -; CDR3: CASRNVGDRGPRSGANVLTF; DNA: TGCGCCAGCAGGAACGTTGGGGACAGGGGGCCACGCTCTGGGGCCAACGTCCTGACTTTC
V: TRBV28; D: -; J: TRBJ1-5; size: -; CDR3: CASRPWTVSNQPQHF; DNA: TGTGCCAGCAGGCCTTGGACTGTTAGCAATCAGCCCCAGCATTTT
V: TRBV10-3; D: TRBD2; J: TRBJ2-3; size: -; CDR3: CAIGEVLAGKDTQYF; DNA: TGTGCCATCGGGGAAGTACTAGCGGGGAAAGATACGCAGTATTTT
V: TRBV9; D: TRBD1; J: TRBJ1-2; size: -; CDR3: CASSLGTGGYGYTF; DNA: TGTGCCAGCAGCCTTGGGACAGGGGGCTATGGCTACACCTTC